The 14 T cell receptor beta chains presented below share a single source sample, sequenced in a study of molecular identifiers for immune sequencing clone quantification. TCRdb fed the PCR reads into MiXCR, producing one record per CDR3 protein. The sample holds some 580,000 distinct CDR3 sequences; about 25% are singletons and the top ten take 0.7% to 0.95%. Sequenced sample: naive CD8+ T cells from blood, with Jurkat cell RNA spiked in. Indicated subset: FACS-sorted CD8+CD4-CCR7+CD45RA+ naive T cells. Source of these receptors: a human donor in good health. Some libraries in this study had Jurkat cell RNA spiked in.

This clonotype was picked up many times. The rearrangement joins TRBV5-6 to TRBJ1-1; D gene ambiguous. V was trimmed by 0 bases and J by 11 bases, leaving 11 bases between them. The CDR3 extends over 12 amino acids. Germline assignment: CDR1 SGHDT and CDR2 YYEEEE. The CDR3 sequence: CASSLGSGRAFF. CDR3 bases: TGTGCCAGCAGCTTGGGGTCAGGAAGGGCTTTCTTT. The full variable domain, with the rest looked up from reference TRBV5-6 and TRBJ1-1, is DAGVTQSPTHLIKTRGQQVTLRCSPKSGHDTVSWYQQALGQGPQFIFQYYEEEERQRGNFPDRFSGHQFPNYSSELNVNALLLGDSALYLCASSLGSGRAFFGQGTRLTVV.

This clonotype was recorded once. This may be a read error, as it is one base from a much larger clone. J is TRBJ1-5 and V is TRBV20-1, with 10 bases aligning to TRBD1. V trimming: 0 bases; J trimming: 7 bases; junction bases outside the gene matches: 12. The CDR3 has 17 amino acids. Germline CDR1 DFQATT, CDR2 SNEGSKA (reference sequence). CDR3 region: CSARDINLGQGRQPQHF. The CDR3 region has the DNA TGCAGTGCTAGAGACATTAACCTGGGACAGGGGCGACAGCCCCAGCATTTT.

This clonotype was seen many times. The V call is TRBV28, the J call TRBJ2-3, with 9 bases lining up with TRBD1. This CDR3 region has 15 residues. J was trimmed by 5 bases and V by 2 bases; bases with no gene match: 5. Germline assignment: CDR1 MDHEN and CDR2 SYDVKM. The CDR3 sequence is CASSLTGGAIDTQYF. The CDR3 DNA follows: TGTGCCAGCAGTTTAACAGGGGGCGCGATAGATACGCAGTATTTT.

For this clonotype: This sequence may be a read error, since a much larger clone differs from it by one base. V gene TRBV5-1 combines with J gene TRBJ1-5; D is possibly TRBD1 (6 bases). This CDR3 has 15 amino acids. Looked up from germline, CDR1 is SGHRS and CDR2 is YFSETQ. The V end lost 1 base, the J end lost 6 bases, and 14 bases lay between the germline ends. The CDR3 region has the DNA TGCGCCAGCAGCTTGACAGGGTCGGGAAGTCAGCCCCAGCATTTT. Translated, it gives CASSLTGSGSQPQHF.

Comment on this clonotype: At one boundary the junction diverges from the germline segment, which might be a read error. The CDR3 is CSGSRHDNTEAFF. For the CDR3, the DNA is TGCAGTGGTAGTCGGCACGACAACACGGAAGCTTTCTTT. V usage is TRBV20-1 and J usage is TRBJ1-1, with no clear D. This CDR3 comprises 13 residues. The V gene's germline CDR1 is DFQATT and CDR2 SNEGSKA (reference sequence).

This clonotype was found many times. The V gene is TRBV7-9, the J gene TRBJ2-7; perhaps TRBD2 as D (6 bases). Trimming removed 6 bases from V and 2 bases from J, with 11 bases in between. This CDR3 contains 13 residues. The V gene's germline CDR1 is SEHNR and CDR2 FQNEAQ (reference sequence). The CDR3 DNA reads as TGTGCCAGCAGTCCGGGAGAGACCTACGAGCAGTACTTC. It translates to CASSPGETYEQYF.

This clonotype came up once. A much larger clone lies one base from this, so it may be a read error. The CDR3, as DNA: TGTGCCAGCAGTGACTCGCGCGATTATAGCAATCAGCCCCAGCATTTT. Encoded protein: CASSDSRDYSNQPQHF. The genes are TRBV6-1 and TRBJ1-5; unclear D gene. V was cut by 3 bases and J by 0 bases, with 12 bases left in between. Germline V CDR1 and CDR2: MNHNS, SASEGT. CDR3 length: 16 amino acids.

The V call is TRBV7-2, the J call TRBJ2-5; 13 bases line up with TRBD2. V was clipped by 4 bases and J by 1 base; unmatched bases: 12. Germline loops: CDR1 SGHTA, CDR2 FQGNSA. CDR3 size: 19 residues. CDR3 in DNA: TGTGCCAGCAGCTCTCCCCGGGCGGGACTAGCGGGGAGCCAAGAGACCCAGTACTTC. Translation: CASSSPRAGLAGSQETQYF.

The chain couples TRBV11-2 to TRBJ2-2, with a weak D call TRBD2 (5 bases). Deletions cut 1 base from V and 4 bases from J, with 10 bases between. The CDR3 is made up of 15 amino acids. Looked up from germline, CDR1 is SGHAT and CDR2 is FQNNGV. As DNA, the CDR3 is TGTGCCAGCAGCTTAGTTACGGGGTCCACCGGGGAGCTGTTTTTT. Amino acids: CASSLVTGSTGELFF.

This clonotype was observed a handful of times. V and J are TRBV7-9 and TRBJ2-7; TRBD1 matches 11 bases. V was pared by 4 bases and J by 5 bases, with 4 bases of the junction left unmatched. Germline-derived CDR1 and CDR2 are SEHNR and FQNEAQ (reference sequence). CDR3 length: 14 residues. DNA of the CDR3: TGTGCCAGCAGCTCCGGACAGGGGGCCCACGAGCAGTACTTC. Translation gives CASSSGQGAHEQYF.

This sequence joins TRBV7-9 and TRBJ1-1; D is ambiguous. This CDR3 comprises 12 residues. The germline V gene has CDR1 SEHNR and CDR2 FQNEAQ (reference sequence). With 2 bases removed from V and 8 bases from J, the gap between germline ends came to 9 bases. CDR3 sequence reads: CASSLPVNEAFF. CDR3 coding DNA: TGTGCCAGCAGCTTACCGGTGAACGAAGCTTTCTTT.

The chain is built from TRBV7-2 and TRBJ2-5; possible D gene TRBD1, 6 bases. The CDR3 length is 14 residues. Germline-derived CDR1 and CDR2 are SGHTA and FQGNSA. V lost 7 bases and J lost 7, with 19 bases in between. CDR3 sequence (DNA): TGTGCCAGCAAGGGTTTATACAGGGAAGCGACCCAGTACTTC. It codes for CASKGLYREATQYF.

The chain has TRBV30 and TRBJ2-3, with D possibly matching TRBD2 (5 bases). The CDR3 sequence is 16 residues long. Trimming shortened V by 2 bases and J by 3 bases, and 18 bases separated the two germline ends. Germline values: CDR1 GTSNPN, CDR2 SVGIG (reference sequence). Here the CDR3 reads CAWSPLWSEETDTQYF. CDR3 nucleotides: TGTGCCTGGAGTCCCCTCTGGTCGGAGGAGACAGATACGCAGTATTTT.

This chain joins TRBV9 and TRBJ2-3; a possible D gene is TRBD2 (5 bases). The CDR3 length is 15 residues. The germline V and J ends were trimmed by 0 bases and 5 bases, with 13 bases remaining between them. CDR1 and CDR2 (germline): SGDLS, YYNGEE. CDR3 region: CASSVGGLDLDTQYF. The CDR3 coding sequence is TGTGCCAGCAGCGTAGGAGGGCTGGACCTAGATACGCAGTATTTT. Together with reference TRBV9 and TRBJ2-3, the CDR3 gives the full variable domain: DSGVTQTPKHLITATGQRVTLRCSPRSGDLSVYWYQQSLDQGLQFLIQYYNGEERAKGNILERFSAQQFPDLHSELNLSSLELGDSALYFCASSVGGLDLDTQYFGPGTRLTVL.